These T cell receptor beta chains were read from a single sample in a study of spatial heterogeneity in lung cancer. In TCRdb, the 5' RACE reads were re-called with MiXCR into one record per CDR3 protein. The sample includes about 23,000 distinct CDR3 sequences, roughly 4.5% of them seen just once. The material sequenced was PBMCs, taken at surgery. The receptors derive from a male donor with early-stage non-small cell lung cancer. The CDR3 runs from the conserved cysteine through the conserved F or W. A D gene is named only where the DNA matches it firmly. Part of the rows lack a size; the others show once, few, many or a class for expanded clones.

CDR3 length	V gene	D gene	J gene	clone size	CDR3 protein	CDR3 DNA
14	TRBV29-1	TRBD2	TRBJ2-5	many	CSVVRTSGQGTQYF	TGCAGCGTTGTTCGGACTAGCGGGCAAGGGACCCAGTACTTC
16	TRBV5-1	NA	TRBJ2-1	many	CASSFPADRNSHEQFF	TGCGCCAGCAGCTTCCCCGCCGACAGGAACTCCCATGAGCAGTTCTTC
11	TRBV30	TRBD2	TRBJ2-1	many	CALAGYNEQFF	TGTGCACTAGCGGGCTACAATGAGCAGTTCTTC
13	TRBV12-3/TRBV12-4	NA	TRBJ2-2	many	CASSFGYTGELFF	TGTGCCAGCAGTTTCGGGTACACCGGGGAGCTGTTTTTT
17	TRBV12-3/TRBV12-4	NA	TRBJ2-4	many	CASSSPGTNIAKNIQYF	TGTGCCAGCAGTTCTCCCGGGACAAATATCGCCAAAAACATTCAGTACTTC
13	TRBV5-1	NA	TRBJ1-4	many	CASSLDVNEKLFF	TGCGCCAGCAGCTTGGACGTTAATGAAAAACTGTTTTTT
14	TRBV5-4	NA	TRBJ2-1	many	CASSFGSEPWEQFF	TGTGCCAGCAGCTTTGGATCCGAACCATGGGAGCAGTTCTTC
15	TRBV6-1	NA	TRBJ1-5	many	CASSANRDSNQPQHF	TGTGCCAGCAGTGCTAACCGGGACAGCAATCAGCCCCAGCATTTT
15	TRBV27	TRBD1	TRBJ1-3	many	CASSPGTGVGNTIYF	TGTGCCAGCAGCCCCGGGACAGGGGTTGGAAACACCATATATTTT
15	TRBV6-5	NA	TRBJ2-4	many	CASSNGHPAKNIQYF	TGTGCCAGCAGTAACGGACACCCGGCCAAAAACATTCAGTACTTC
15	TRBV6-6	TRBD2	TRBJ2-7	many	CASGPAGGWAYEQYF	TGTGCCAGCGGTCCAGCGGGAGGCTGGGCCTACGAGCAGTACTTC
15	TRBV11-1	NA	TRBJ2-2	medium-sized	CASSLGSVGTGELFF	TGTGCCAGCAGCTTAGGGTCCGTGGGCACCGGGGAGCTGTTTTTT
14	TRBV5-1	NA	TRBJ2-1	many	CASSPGGSYNEQFF	TGCGCCAGCAGTCCAGGGGGGTCCTACAATGAGCAGTTCTTC
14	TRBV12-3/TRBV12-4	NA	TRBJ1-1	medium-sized	CASSLVGGGAEAFF	TGTGCCAGCAGTTTAGTAGGCGGCGGAGCTGAAGCTTTCTTT
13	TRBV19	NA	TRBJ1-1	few	CASSLQGNTEAFF	TGTGCCAGTAGCCTACAGGGGAACACTGAAGCTTTCTTT
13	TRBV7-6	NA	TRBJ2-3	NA	CASSLGNLDTQYF	TGTGCCAGCAGCTTAGGGAACTTGGATACGCAGTATTTT
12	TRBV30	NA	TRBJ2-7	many	CAWTALSSEQYF	TGTGCCTGGACAGCGCTGTCATCCGAGCAGTACTTC
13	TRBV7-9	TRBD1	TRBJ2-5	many	CASSTTGGETQYF	TGTGCCAGCAGTACTACAGGGGGAGAGACCCAGTACTTC
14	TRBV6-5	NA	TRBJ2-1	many	CASRGGAGYNEQFF	TGTGCCAGCAGAGGCGGGGCCGGATACAATGAGCAGTTCTTC
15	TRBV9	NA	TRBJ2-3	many	CASSGEARGTDTQYF	TGTGCCAGCAGCGGCGAGGCTAGGGGCACAGATACGCAGTATTTT
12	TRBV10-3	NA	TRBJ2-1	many	CAISADSNEQFF	TGTGCCATCAGTGCGGACTCCAATGAGCAGTTCTTC
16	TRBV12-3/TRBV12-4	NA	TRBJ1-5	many	CASSPRFGTSNQPQHF	TGTGCCAGCAGTCCACGTTTTGGGACAAGCAATCAGCCCCAGCATTTT
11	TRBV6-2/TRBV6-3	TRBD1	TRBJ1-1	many	CAIGQGTEAFF	TGTGCCATCGGACAGGGCACTGAAGCTTTCTTT
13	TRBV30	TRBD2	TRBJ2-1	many	CAWGLAGYNEQFF	TGTGCCTGGGGACTAGCGGGATACAATGAGCAGTTCTTC
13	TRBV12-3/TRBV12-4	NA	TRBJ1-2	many	CASSNGINYGYTF	TGTGCCAGCAGCAACGGGATTAACTATGGCTACACCTTC
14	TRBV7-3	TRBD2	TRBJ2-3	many	CASSPGGPKDTQYF	TGTGCCAGCAGCCCGGGAGGGCCAAAAGATACGCAGTATTTT
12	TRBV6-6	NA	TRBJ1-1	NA	CASERRGTEAFF	TGTGCCAGCGAGAGAAGGGGCACTGAAGCTTTCTTT
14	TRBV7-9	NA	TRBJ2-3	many	CASSSLDYPDTQYF	TGTGCCAGCAGCTCACTGGACTACCCAGATACGCAGTATTTT
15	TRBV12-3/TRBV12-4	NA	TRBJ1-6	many	CASSLAGFYNSPLHF	TGTGCCAGCAGTCTCGCAGGGTTCTATAATTCACCCCTCCACTTT
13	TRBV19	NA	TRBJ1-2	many	CASSSQYGGGYTF	TGTGCCAGTAGCTCCCAGTACGGTGGCGGCTACACCTTC
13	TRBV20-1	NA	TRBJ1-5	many	CSAGQGIGQPQHF	TGCAGTGCGGGTCAGGGGATTGGACAGCCCCAGCATTTT
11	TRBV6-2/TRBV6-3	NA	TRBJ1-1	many	CASSYWEEAFF	TGTGCCAGCAGTTACTGGGAGGAAGCTTTCTTT
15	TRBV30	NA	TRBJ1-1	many	CAWSLIGGRNTEAFF	TGTGCCTGGAGTTTAATCGGGGGCCGGAACACTGAAGCTTTCTTT
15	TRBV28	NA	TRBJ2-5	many	CASSLSGTVSGTQYF	TGTGCCAGCAGTTTATCGGGGACGGTTTCGGGAACCCAGTACTTC
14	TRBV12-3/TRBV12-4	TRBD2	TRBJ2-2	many	CASLREGRAGELFF	TGTGCCAGCCTACGGGAGGGAAGGGCCGGGGAGCTGTTTTTT
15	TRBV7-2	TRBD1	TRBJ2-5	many	CASSVSGTGYETQYF	TGTGCCAGCAGTGTGTCGGGGACAGGGTATGAGACCCAGTACTTC
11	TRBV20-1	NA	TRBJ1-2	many	CSAAGVNGYTF	TGCAGTGCTGCCGGGGTTAATGGCTACACCTTC
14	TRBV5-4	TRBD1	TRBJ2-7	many	CASSLGQESYEQYF	TGTGCCAGCAGTCTTGGACAGGAATCCTACGAGCAGTACTTC
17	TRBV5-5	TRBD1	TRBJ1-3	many	CASSLWTGEVSGNTIYF	TGTGCCAGCAGCTTATGGACAGGTGAAGTTTCTGGAAACACCATATATTTT
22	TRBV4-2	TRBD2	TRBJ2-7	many	CASSQRTPGLAGGITHSYEQYF	TGTGCCAGCAGCCAAAGGACCCCGGGACTAGCGGGAGGGATAACCCACTCCTACGAGCAGTACTTC
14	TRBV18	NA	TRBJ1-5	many	CASSPPGGNQPQHF	TGTGCCAGCTCACCACCGGGGGGCAATCAGCCCCAGCATTTT
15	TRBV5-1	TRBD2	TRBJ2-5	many	CASRIFERGQETQYF	TGCGCCAGTAGGATCTTCGAGCGGGGGCAAGAGACCCAGTACTTC
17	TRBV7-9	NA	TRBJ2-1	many	CASSLGGHRSSYNEQFF	TGTGCCAGCAGCTTAGGCGGGCACAGGAGCTCCTACAATGAGCAGTTCTTC
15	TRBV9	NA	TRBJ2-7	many	CASSVVTGTGDEQYF	TGTGCCAGCAGCGTAGTGACAGGGACGGGGGACGAGCAGTACTTC
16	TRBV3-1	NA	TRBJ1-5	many	CASSQDGGVSNQPQHF	TGTGCCAGCAGCCAAGATGGGGGGGTCAGCAATCAGCCCCAGCATTTT
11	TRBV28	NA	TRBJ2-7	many	CASSHRYEQYF	TGTGCCAGCAGTCATCGCTACGAGCAGTACTTC
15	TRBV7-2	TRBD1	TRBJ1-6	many	CASREPGQEDRTLHF	TGTGCCAGCAGGGAACCGGGACAGGAGGACAGGACCCTCCACTTT
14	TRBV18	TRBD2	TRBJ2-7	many	CASSPGTSGYEQYF	TGTGCCAGCTCACCAGGGACTAGCGGTTACGAGCAGTACTTC
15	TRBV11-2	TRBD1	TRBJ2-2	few	CASRSIRTGTGELFF	TGTGCCAGCAGGTCTATAAGGACAGGCACCGGGGAGCTGTTTTTT